This T cell receptor (beta chain) was obtained from a study of shared clonotypes between healthy human individuals. Study outcomes and limitations: Expectations were that clonotype sharing among donors would be affected by sequencing depth.

Only in-frame clones appear in the TCRdb table, and some are missing; sequencing was by immunoSEQ multiplex PCR. In the table there are 800,000 to 950,000 clones, just over 95% of which are singletons. Cells designated naive CD8 were CD45RO-negative and were positively selected for CCR7, with terminally differentiated effector memory CD45RA+ cells excluded. This clone was detected once. Its antigen is not identified. The J segment lost 5 bases and the V segment lost 4 bases, leaving 7 bases of the junction unmatched. The CDR3 consists of 14 residues. Germline V gene data show CDR1 as SGHNT and CDR2 as YYREEE (reference sequence).

The rearrangement uses TRBV5-4 and TRBJ2-7; 9 bases match TRBD1. The sequence came from a man younger than 45 in good health. The material sequenced was naive CD8+ T cells sorted from blood. Here the CDR3 reads CASSLGTGQHEQYF. CDR3 nucleotide sequence: TGTGCCAGCAGCCTCGGGACAGGGCAACACGAGCAGTACTTC.